This paragraph covers one T cell receptor beta chain sequence. Sequencing was performed with immunoSEQ multiplex PCR; in TCRdb, only in-frame clones are kept and a portion is missing. The sample includes approximately 99,000 clones, about 93% of them seen just once. The germline V gene has CDR1 KGHSY and CDR2 FQNENV. The CDR3 totals 18 residues. Trimming cost V 5 bases and J 0 bases; bases outside gene matches: 10. The data belong to a study of T cell changes during pregnancy in multiple sclerosis. This chain links TRBV16 with TRBJ2-6, with 7 nucleotides matching TRBD1. The TCR sequence derives from a female donor with multiple sclerosis, enrolled in a pregnancy study. Source: peripheral blood, taken after pregnancy. In DNA, the CDR3 is TGTGCCAGCAGCGAGCTCGGACAGGTTAGCTCTGGGGCCAACGTCCTGACTTTC. As protein: CASSELGQVSSGANVLTF. The variable domain in full, with the rest retrieved from reference TRBV16 and TRBJ2-6, is GEEVAQTPKHLVRGEGQKAKLYCAPIKGHSYVFWYQQVLKNEFKFLISFQNENVFDETGMPKERFSAKCLPNSPCSLEIQATKLEDSAVYFCASSELGQVSSGANVLTFGAGSRLTVL.